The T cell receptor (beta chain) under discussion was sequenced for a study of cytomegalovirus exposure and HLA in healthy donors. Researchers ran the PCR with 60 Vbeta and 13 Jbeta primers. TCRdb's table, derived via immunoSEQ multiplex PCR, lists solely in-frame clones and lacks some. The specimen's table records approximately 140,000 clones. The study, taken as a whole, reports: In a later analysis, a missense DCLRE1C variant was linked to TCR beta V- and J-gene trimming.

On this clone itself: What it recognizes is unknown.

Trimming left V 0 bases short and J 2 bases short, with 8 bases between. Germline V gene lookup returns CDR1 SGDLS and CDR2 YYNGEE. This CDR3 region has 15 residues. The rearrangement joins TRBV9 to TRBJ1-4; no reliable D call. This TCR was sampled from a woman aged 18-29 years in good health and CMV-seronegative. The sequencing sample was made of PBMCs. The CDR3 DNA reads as TGTGCCAGCAGCGTAGCCGGGAACACTAATGAAAAACTGTTTTTT. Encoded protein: CASSVAGNTNEKLFF.